Presented here are 16 T cell receptor beta chains from one specimen sequenced in a study of T cells in Graves' hyperthyroidism and ophthalmopathy. RNA transcripts served as the template for amplifying TCR beta CDR3 regions. A set of HTBI primers served as the primers for a first-round RT-PCR of the TCR CDR3. TCRdb re-called the multiplex PCR reads through MiXCR, storing one row per CDR3 protein. The sample shows more than 500,000 distinct CDR3 sequences, roughly 45% of them seen only once. Material: peripheral blood or thyroid tissue (not recorded which). Source of these receptors: an adult woman with Graves' disease, either hyperthyroidism or ophthalmopathy (not recorded which).

This chain uses TRBV7-9 with TRBJ1-1; tentative D call: TRBD1 (5 bases). The germline V and J ends were trimmed by 5 bases and 9 bases, with 22 bases remaining between them. The germline V gene encodes CDR1 SEHNR and CDR2 FQNEAQ (reference sequence). The CDR3 covers 15 residues. The CDR3 reads CASSPPSGQPLQAFF. CDR3 DNA sequence: TGTGCCAGCAGCCCCCCTTCGGGGCAGCCTCTACAAGCTTTCTTT.

The chain uses TRBV5-1 and TRBJ1-3; D is uncertain. CDR1 is SGHRS and CDR2 is YFSETQ in the germline V gene. This CDR3 has 14 residues. V was trimmed by 6 bases and J by 0 bases, leaving 10 bases between them. In DNA form, the CDR3 reads TGCGCCAGCACCATGGGCAACTCTGGAAACACCATATATTTT. Its translation is CASTMGNSGNTIYF.

In its sample, this clonotype was seen many times. The chain carries TRBV29-1 and TRBJ1-1; no reliable D call. Germline V gene data show CDR1 as SQVTM and CDR2 as ANQGSEA. This CDR3 contains 12 residues. The ends were cut back, 5 bases at V and 0 bases at J, with 7 bases in the middle. The CDR3 spells CSVRYMNTEAFF. The DNA of the CDR3 is TGCAGCGTTAGATATATGAACACTGAAGCTTTCTTT.

This clonotype was seen at least ten times. CDR3 amino acids: CASSQTGGVYGYTF. The CDR3 nucleotides are TGTGCCAGCAGTCAGACAGGGGGCGTCTATGGCTACACCTTC. The chain combines TRBV12-3 or TRBV12-4 with TRBJ1-2; 10 bases are shared with TRBD1. J gave up 4 bases and V 5 bases, and 4 bases lay outside the gene matches. This CDR3 is built from 14 residues.

The genes are TRBV10-3 and TRBJ2-5; no definite D call. The CDR3 is made up of 13 amino acids. Germline V gene data show CDR1 as ENHRY and CDR2 as SYGVKD. V lost 10 bases to trimming and J lost 2 bases, with 14 bases between them. CDR3 sequence (DNA): TGTGCCACCAGCTCAGATGTTCAAGAGACCCAGTACTTC. This gives the protein CATSSDVQETQYF.

The chain is built from TRBV2 and TRBJ1-6; D is unclear. The CDR3 length is 14 residues. Per germline, CDR1 SNHLY and CDR2 FYNNEI. The V end was cut by 0 bases, the J end by 8 bases, with 8 bases between. CDR3 sequence: CASSEAGRYSPLHF. DNA of the CDR3: TGTGCCAGCAGTGAAGCGGGCAGATATTCACCCCTCCACTTT.

This clonotype showed up many times. The chain links TRBV7-2 to TRBJ1-6; 7 bases map to TRBD1. V lost 5 bases, J lost 10 bases, and 11 bases stayed unmatched. Germline values: CDR1 SGHTA, CDR2 FQGNSA. This CDR3 is 15 amino acids long. CDR3 nucleotides: TGTGCCAGCAGCGTAGTGCACAGGGGAGGATCACCCCTCCACTTT. Protein: CASSVVHRGGSPLHF.

This clonotype has ten or more counts. The chain employs TRBV20-1 and TRBJ2-2; D not certain. Germline V gene lookup returns CDR1 DFQATT and CDR2 SNEGSKA (reference sequence). This CDR3 contains 14 residues. Between the trimmed V and J ends, which lost 1 base and 4 bases, there was a span of 10 bases. CDR3 DNA: TGCAGTGCTAGAGGTCTAAAGGTCACCGGGGAGCTGTTTTTT. It specifies CSARGLKVTGELFF.

This clonotype appeared a single time. The chain recombines TRBV20-1 with TRBJ1-2; D is possibly TRBD1 (5 bases). CDR1 and CDR2 from the germline V gene are DFQATT and SNEGSKA (reference sequence). The CDR3 runs to 15 residues. V lost 5 bases and J 6 bases, leaving 22 bases between the germline ends. The CDR3 nucleotides are TGCAGTGCTCCCAAGGGCAATTCCGGGGACGATGGCTACACCTTC. It specifies CSAPKGNSGDDGYTF.

The chain couples TRBV10-2 to TRBJ2-2; D might be TRBD1 or TRBD2, each matching 5 bases. In germline, CDR1 is WSHSY, CDR2 SAAADI. V was clipped by 4 bases and J by 0 bases, with 9 bases between them. The CDR3 covers 15 residues. The chain's CDR3 is CASSAGTANTGELFF. The CDR3 DNA reads as TGCGCCAGCAGTGCCGGGACCGCGAACACCGGGGAGCTGTTTTTT.

This clonotype was observed once. A read error may explain this, as a much larger clone is one base away. This rearrangement joins TRBV5-6 to TRBJ2-6; D gene uncertain. The CDR3 is 17 amino acids. V was cut by 2 bases and J by 1 base, with 13 bases left in between. CDR1 SGHDT and CDR2 YYEEEE come from the germline V gene. The CDR3 DNA follows: TGTGCCAGCAGCTTTGACACGCCATCGTCTGGGGCCAACGTCCTGACTTTC. Its protein product is CASSFDTPSSGANVLTF.

In this sample, this clonotype turned up a few times. The chain links TRBV15 to TRBJ1-6; 7 bases fit TRBD1. From germline, CDR1 is LNHNV and CDR2 YYDKDF (reference sequence). This CDR3 has 13 amino acids. The V segment lost 8 bases and the J segment 4 bases; nucleotides outside the gene matches: 2. CDR3 in DNA: TGTGCCACCGGGACAGAATATAATTCACCCCTCCACTTT. Translating gives CATGTEYNSPLHF. Together with reference TRBV15 and TRBJ1-6, the CDR3 gives the full variable domain: DAMVIQNPRYQVTQFGKPVTLSCSQTLNHNVMYWYQQKSSQAPKLLFHYYDKDFNNEADTPDNFQSRRPNTSFCFLDIRSPGLGDTAMYLCATGTEYNSPLHFGNGTRLTVT.

Regarding this clonotype: It is likely a read error, because the conserved phenylalanine at the end of the CDR3 is missing. Because the CDR3's place on the DNA is in doubt, the DNA is left out and the CDR3 is given as listed by TCRdb. The V gene is TRBV7-3, the J gene TRBJ1-4; the table assigns TRBD1, which was not confirmed against the DNA. A total of 8 residues make up the CDR3, ends included. Germline V lookup: CDR1 SGHTA, CDR2 FQGTGA. CDR3 loop: CASSLNSG.

DNA of the CDR3: TGTGCCAGCAGAAAAGGGACGGGAGGGCCCTACGAGCAGTACTTC. It translates to CASRKGTGGPYEQYF. V gene TRBV7-9 combines with J gene TRBJ2-7, with 8 bases identical to TRBD2. CDR1 SEHNR and CDR2 FQNEAQ come from the germline V gene (reference sequence). The CDR3 has 15 residues. The junction had 9 bases not matched to a gene; V was cut back by 6 bases and J by 2 bases.

This clonotype was observed many times. The rearrangement joins TRBV7-8 to TRBJ2-5; 11 bases map to TRBD2. In germline, CDR1 is SGHVS, CDR2 FQNEAQ. V shed 1 base, J shed 5 bases, and the junction held 12 bases outside the gene matches. The CDR3 has 18 amino acids. The CDR3 sequence: CASSLVVAGGPGHETQYF. CDR3 DNA sequence: TGTGCCAGCAGCTTAGTGGTAGCGGGAGGGCCGGGTCACGAGACCCAGTACTTC.

This chain joins TRBV12-3 or TRBV12-4 and TRBJ1-2; weak D call: TRBD1 (5 bases). Trimming cost V 2 bases and J 8 bases, with 15 bases left between them. CDR3 size: 14 residues. The CDR3 coding sequence is TGTGCCAGCAGTTTAATGGTTGGGGCGCGGGGCTACACCTTC. It yields the protein CASSLMVGARGYTF.